One sample yielded the 16 T cell receptor beta chains listed below, sequenced in a study of T cell clonality in common variable immunodeficiency. Study results and limitations: Reportedly, TCR beta sequences from common variable immunodeficiency showed fewer deletions and N-nucleotide insertions.

Generated by immunoSEQ multiplex PCR, the TCRdb table keeps only in-frame clones and is missing some. This repertoire holds about 33,000 clones, and none appear only once. Their specific antigens are unknown. Sequenced material: peripheral blood mononuclear cells. These receptor sequences come from a human donor with common variable immunodeficiency.

This clone was detected ten times or more. The read gets to within 3 residues of the CDR3 end, and the germline J gene fills in the rest. J is TRBJ2-4 and V is TRBV20-1; D is uncertain. The CDR3 is made up of 12 amino acids. Germline V CDR1 and CDR2: DFQATT, SNEGSKA (reference sequence). Trimming took 2 bases from V and 0 from J, leaving 2 bases between them. Incomplete CDR3 DNA: TGCAGTGCTAGACTAGCCAAAAACATT. Amino acid sequence: CSARLAKNI. The full CDR3 reads CSARLAKNIQYF.

This clone was counted only a few times. Read sequence stops 3 residues before the CDR3 end, and the germline J gene provides the missing end. The V and J genes are TRBV2 and TRBJ2-1, with a weak D call TRBD2 (7 bases). This CDR3 comprises 14 residues. V lost 7 bases and J 9 bases, leaving 19 bases between the germline ends. The germline CDR1 and CDR2 sequences are SNHLY and FYNNEI. CDR3 region: CASTPIGGLGEQFF. The part of the CDR3 DNA that was read is TGTGCCAGCACCCCCATCGGGGGGCTGGGTGAG.

This clone was detected many times. The CDR3 goes on 3 residues after the read ends, and that part is filled in from the germline J gene. The rearrangement links TRBV2 to TRBJ2-1; D remains ambiguous. With 3 bases removed from V and 6 bases from J, the gap between germline ends came to 12 bases. The germline gives CDR1 SNHLY, CDR2 FYNNEI. This CDR3 spans 14 amino acids. The CDR3 is CASSESLSGNEQFF. CDR3 DNA, as far as it was read: TGTGCCAGCAGTGAGTCTCTCTCAGGCAATGAG.

Concerning this clone: The read ends 3 residues before the CDR3 terminus; that terminus is restored from the germline J gene. The chain uses TRBV2 and TRBJ2-1; 8 nucleotides agree with TRBD2. There are 16 residues in the CDR3. Trimming at V came to 10 bases and at J to 0 bases, leaving 11 bases not matched to a gene. Germline CDR1 SNHLY, CDR2 FYNNEI. CDR3 residues: CANGRGAISSYNEQFF. Partial CDR3 DNA: TGTGCCAATGGGCGGGGGGCTATTTCCTCCTACAATGAG.

This clone was observed many times. The read ends 3 residues early relative to the CDR3; the germline J gene fills the gap. The chain uses TRBV30 and TRBJ1-1, with D uncertain. The germline V gene encodes CDR1 GTSNPN and CDR2 SVGIG (reference sequence). Trimming shortened V by 3 bases and J by 7 bases, and 12 bases separated the two germline ends. The length of the CDR3 is 12 residues. CDR3 loop: CAWSARVVEAFF. CDR3 DNA, as far as it was read: TGTGCCTGGAGCGCCCGGGTCGTTGAA.

This clone was picked up many times. The DNA ends 3 residues before the CDR3 does, and the rest of the CDR3 is filled in from the germline J gene. The chain recombines TRBV29-1 with TRBJ2-7; 13 nucleotides line up with TRBD2. Germline assignment: CDR1 SQVTM and CDR2 ANQGSEA. V lost 3 bases to trimming and J lost 4 bases; unmatched junction nucleotides: 6. This CDR3 has 15 amino acids. The CDR3 loop reads CSVDSTSGGEYEQYF. The CDR3 bases that were read are TGCAGCGTTGACAGTACTAGCGGGGGGGAATACGAG.

This clone was picked up many times. The read is 3 residues too short to cover the CDR3 end, so that end is filled in from the germline J gene. This chain uses TRBV30 with TRBJ2-3, with 8 nucleotides matching TRBD1. The V and J ends lost 5 bases and 3 bases, in that order; junction bases with no gene match: 7. The V gene's germline CDR1 is GTSNPN and CDR2 SVGIG (reference sequence). The length of the CDR3 is 14 residues. The CDR3 loop reads CAWWTGFLTDTQYF. The CDR3 DNA, read in part, is TGTGCCTGGTGGACAGGGTTTTTGACAGATACG.

This clone was detected only a few times. The read halts 3 residues ahead of the CDR3 end, with the missing end drawn from the germline J gene. The chain links TRBV30 to TRBJ2-7; 7 bases are shared with TRBD1. This CDR3 has 15 residues. Trimming cost V 0 bases and J 3 bases; bases outside gene matches: 8. Germline V gene data show CDR1 as GTSNPN and CDR2 as SVGIG (reference sequence). The covered CDR3 bases are TGTGCCTGGAGTGTTGGTACAGACAGGGACTACGAG. Its translation: CAWSVGTDRDYE. The full-length CDR3 reads as CAWSVGTDRDYEQYF.

In its sample, this clone was seen a few times. The read stops 3 residues short of the end of the CDR3; the missing end is completed from the germline J gene. This chain joins TRBV5-3 and TRBJ2-3; the match to TRBD2 covers 8 bases. TRBV5-3 counts as an open reading frame of uncertain function. J gave up 7 bases and V 1 base, and 14 bases lay outside the gene matches. The CDR3 covers 17 residues. The CDR3 sequence is CARSLPGTRRSSNTQYF. The sequenced CDR3 bases are TGTGCCAGAAGCTTGCCGGGGACTAGACGTTCTTCAAATACG.

Concerning this clone itself: The read stops 3 residues short of the end of the CDR3; the missing end is completed from the germline J gene. The chain joins TRBV6-2 or TRBV6-3 to TRBJ2-3; 13 bases map to TRBD2. The V gene's germline CDR1 is MNHEY and CDR2 SVGEGT. CDR3 length: 17 residues. The J segment lost 2 bases and the V segment lost 2 bases, leaving 4 bases of the junction unmatched. The CDR3 DNA, read in part, is TGTGCCAGCAGTTACGAACTAGCGGGGGGGCACACAGATACG. It yields the protein CASSYELAGGHTDT. The entire CDR3 protein reads CASSYELAGGHTDTQYF.

This clone was found many times. Read sequence stops 3 residues before the CDR3 end, and the germline J gene provides the missing end. The V and J genes are TRBV5-5 and TRBJ1-6; the D gene is possibly TRBD1 (5 bases). This CDR3 has 15 residues. Trimming removed 4 bases at V and 10 bases at J, with 18 bases between. Germline V gene data show CDR1 as SGHKS and CDR2 as YYEKEE (reference sequence). The CDR3: CASSAATGEGSPLHF. The DNA read from the CDR3 is TGTGCCAGCAGCGCTGCTACAGGAGAAGGATCACCC.

On this clone: The CDR3 extends 3 residues past the end of the read, so its final part is completed from the germline J gene. The V call is TRBV30, the J call TRBJ2-7, with 8 bases lining up with TRBD1. From germline, CDR1 is GTSNPN and CDR2 SVGIG (reference sequence). V lost 2 bases to trimming and J lost 5 bases; unmatched junction nucleotides: 5. The CDR3 length is 13 residues. The CDR3 region is CAWSSQGADEQYF. CDR3 DNA, as far as it was read: TGTGCCTGGAGTTCGCAGGGGGCCGACGAG.

A note on this clone: The DNA ends 3 residues before the CDR3 does, and the rest of the CDR3 is filled in from the germline J gene. V gene TRBV6-2 or TRBV6-3 combines with J gene TRBJ2-1, with 8 bases lining up with TRBD2. The V gene end was trimmed by 4 bases and the J gene end by 0 bases; junction bases not matched to a gene: 8. The CDR3 has 17 residues. Germline CDR1 is MNHEY and CDR2 is SVGEGT. CDR3 DNA, as far as it was read: TGTGCCAGCAGTTTGGTAGCGGGACCCAGCTCCTACAATGAG. Encoded protein: CASSLVAGPSSYNE. From start to end, the CDR3 is CASSLVAGPSSYNEQFF.

A few counts support this clone. CDR3 DNA (partial): TGTGCCAGCAGCCCCGGCAATGAG. Its translation is CASSPGNE. The complete CDR3 protein is CASSPGNEQFF. The chain employs TRBV11-2 and TRBJ2-1; no reliable D call. The read gets to within 3 residues of the CDR3 end, and the germline J gene fills in the rest. Trimming shortened V by 5 bases and J by 6 bases, and 5 bases separated the two germline ends. CDR1 and CDR2 (germline): SGHAT, FQNNGV. The CDR3 spans 11 residues.

Comment on this clone: The DNA ends 3 residues before the CDR3 does, and the rest of the CDR3 is filled in from the germline J gene. The chain uses TRBV7-9 and TRBJ1-2, with 9 bases that match TRBD1. The CDR3 covers 15 residues. Germline V gives CDR1 SEHNR, CDR2 FQNEAQ (reference sequence). V lost 2 bases to trimming and J lost 2 bases; unmatched junction nucleotides: 3. CDR3 region: CASSLSGTGNYGYTF. The part of the CDR3 DNA that was read is TGTGCCAGCAGCTTATCCGGGACAGGGAACTATGGC.

This clone was seen at least ten times. The read falls 3 residues short of the CDR3 end, and the missing part is taken from the germline J gene. The chain links TRBV2 to TRBJ2-5; 9 bases map to TRBD2. Germline V lookup: CDR1 SNHLY, CDR2 FYNNEI. The CDR3 loop spans 14 amino acids. The trim removed 7 bases at V and 1 base at J, leaving 4 bases unmatched. CDR3: CASKERGVQETQYF. The CDR3 DNA, read in part, is TGTGCCAGCAAAGAGCGGGGGGTCCAAGAGACC. Supplemented by reference TRBV2 and TRBJ2-5, the full variable domain reads EPEVTQTPSHQVTQMGQEVILRCVPISNHLYFYWYRQILGQKVEFLVSFYNNEISEKSEIFDDQFSVERPDGSNFTLKIRSTKLEDSAMYFCASKERGVQETQYFGPGTRLLVL.